These 17 T cell receptor beta chains originate from one sample sequenced in a study of T-cell memory formation after mild COVID-19. A single record per CDR3 protein comes from TCRdb applying MiXCR to the 5' RACE reads. The data show about 560,000 distinct CDR3 sequences, roughly 17% seen once. The sample comprised PBMCs or a T cell subset sorted from them (not recorded which). The receptors come from an adult woman who had mild COVID-19 (a few samples of this study predate the infection). Cell type and time point are not known.

This clonotype has a handful of counts. The rearrangement links TRBV30 to TRBJ2-7; TRBD2 agrees at 9 bases. Germline V gene data show CDR1 as GTSNPN and CDR2 as SVGIG (reference sequence). CDR3 length: 15 amino acids. After removal of 2 bases from V and 4 bases from J, the junction contained 9 bases not matched to a gene. The CDR3 region is CAWSLYSGGSYEQYF. CDR3 coding DNA: TGTGCCTGGAGTCTGTACAGCGGGGGGTCGTACGAGCAGTACTTC.

The chain couples TRBV27 to TRBJ2-6, with unresolved D. The V end was cut by 5 bases, the J end by 0 bases, with 8 bases between. The CDR3 consists of 15 residues. Germline loops: CDR1 MNHEY, CDR2 SMNVEV (reference sequence). This CDR3 is CASSPLASGANVLTF. CDR3 sequence (DNA): TGTGCCAGCAGTCCCCTGGCCTCTGGGGCCAACGTCCTGACTTTC.

The chain is built from TRBV27 and TRBJ1-1; perhaps TRBD1 as D (5 bases). Trimming cost V 7 bases and J 3 bases, with 15 bases left between them. Per the germline V gene, CDR1 is MNHEY and CDR2 is SMNVEV (reference sequence). The CDR3 is made up of 14 amino acids. CDR3 nucleotide sequence: TGTGCCAGCAACCCTCAAGGGGCTTACACTGAAGCTTTCTTT. This translates into CASNPQGAYTEAFF.

The sample holds a few counts of this clonotype. The rearrangement uses TRBV11-2 and TRBJ2-5; 9 nucleotides line up with TRBD2. The CDR3 extends over 16 amino acids. Germline V gene data show CDR1 as SGHAT and CDR2 as FQNNGV. V was pared by 6 bases and J by 5 bases, with 13 bases of the junction left unmatched. CDR3: CASRLRREGSGETQYF. The CDR3 nucleotides are TGTGCCAGCAGATTAAGGCGGGAGGGTTCGGGGGAGACCCAGTACTTC.

The chain uses TRBV4-1 and TRBJ2-5; D perhaps matches TRBD1 (5 bases). This CDR3 is 16 amino acids long. The germline V and J ends were trimmed by 1 base and 5 bases, with 17 bases remaining between them. Germline loops: CDR1 MGHRA, CDR2 YSYEKL. CDR3 loop: CASSQAPGPGRETQYF. CDR3 coding DNA: TGCGCCAGCAGCCAAGCCCCCGGGCCAGGGCGGGAGACCCAGTACTTC.

The chain joins TRBV29-1 to TRBJ2-2, with 9 bases identical to TRBD1. The CDR3 totals 13 residues. V was clipped by 4 bases and J by 7 bases; unmatched bases: 4. The V gene's germline CDR1 is SQVTM and CDR2 ANQGSEA. The DNA for the CDR3 is TGCAGCGTTGGGGACAGGGAGGACGGGGAGCTGTTTTTT. As protein: CSVGDREDGELFF.

This clonotype was found a few times. The gene calls are TRBV12-3 or TRBV12-4 and TRBJ1-5; D gene uncertain. The CDR3 is 15 amino acids. Deletions cut 5 bases from V and 0 bases from J, with 11 bases between. The CDR3 DNA is TGTGCCAGCAGTCCCGGAACCGCTAGCAATCAGCCCCAGCATTTT. Protein product: CASSPGTASNQPQHF.

The rearrangement joins TRBV12-5 to TRBJ1-5; a possible D gene is TRBD1 (5 bases). V was clipped by 0 bases and J by 0 bases, with 12 bases between them. CDR3 length: 17 residues. The germline gives CDR1 LGHNT, CDR2 FRNRAP. Here the CDR3 DNA reads TGTGCTAGTGGTTTGGTCCCGGGAGGGGCTAGCAATCAGCCCCAGCATTTT. It translates to CASGLVPGGASNQPQHF.

This clonotype was recorded a few times. The chain recombines TRBV7-8 with TRBJ2-1; TRBD2 matches 10 bases. CDR3 length: 15 amino acids. Germline V gene data show CDR1 as SGHVS and CDR2 as FQNEAQ. Unmatched junction bases numbered 13, after V lost 8 bases and J lost 9 bases. The CDR3 protein is CASGEIAGGRTEQFF. CDR3 sequence (DNA): TGTGCCAGCGGAGAAATAGCGGGAGGACGGACTGAGCAGTTCTTC.

This clonotype was seen a handful of times. The rearrangement uses TRBV16 and TRBJ2-5, with D maybe TRBD2 (5 bases). Trimming removed 3 bases from V and 5 bases from J, with 16 bases in between. The CDR3 is 15 amino acids. From germline, CDR1 is KGHSY and CDR2 FQNENV. The CDR3 protein is CASSHLGEGLETQYF. The CDR3 region has the DNA TGTGCCAGCAGCCATCTCGGGGAAGGGCTGGAGACCCAGTACTTC.

The chain is built from TRBV3-1 and TRBJ1-6, with TRBD1 matching 7 bases. CDR3 length: 14 amino acids. Losses at the gene ends were 5 bases for V and 10 bases for J; bases not matched to a gene: 8. In germline, CDR1 is LGHDT, CDR2 YNNKEL (reference sequence). CDR3 residues: CASSSDRVASPLHF. The CDR3 nucleotides read TGTGCCAGCAGCTCAGACAGGGTGGCCTCACCCCTCCACTTT. Combining the CDR3 with reference TRBV3-1 and TRBJ1-6 gives the whole variable domain DTAVSQTPKYLVTQMGNDKSIKCEQNLGHDTMYWYKQDSKKFLKIMFSYNNKELIINETVPNRFSPKSPDKAHLNLHINSLELGDSAVYFCASSSDRVASPLHFGNGTRLTVT.

This clonotype was observed a handful of times. CDR3: CASVGGRDSQLPYTGELFF. The CDR3, as DNA: TGTGCCAGCGTCGGGGGAAGGGATTCCCAACTACCCTACACCGGGGAGCTGTTTTTT. V is TRBV2 and J is TRBJ2-2, with TRBD2 as a possible D gene (6 bases). From germline, CDR1 is SNHLY and CDR2 FYNNEI. With 8 bases removed from V and 3 bases from J, the gap between germline ends came to 28 bases. CDR3 length equals 19 residues.

The chain has TRBV7-6 and TRBJ2-5, with 10 nucleotides matching TRBD2. CDR3 length: 16 amino acids. Trimming took 6 bases from V and 2 from J; bases not matched to a gene: 9. Germline V gene data show CDR1 as SGHVS and CDR2 as FNYEAQ. CDR3 coding DNA: TGTGCCAGCAGTTATGAGACTAGCGGGTATCAAGAGACCCAGTACTTC. Amino acid sequence: CASSYETSGYQETQYF.

The rearrangement links TRBV7-2 to TRBJ2-1; D ambiguous. The CDR3 consists of 13 residues. The germline V gene encodes CDR1 SGHTA and CDR2 FQGNSA. V was pared by 0 bases and J by 9 bases, with 9 bases between. Here the CDR3 reads CASSLALVSEQFF. The CDR3 DNA sequence: TGTGCCAGCAGCTTAGCGCTTGTAAGTGAGCAGTTCTTC.

With regard to this clonotype: The junction and the germline gene differ at one end; a read error may be behind it. The chain is built from TRBV20-1 and TRBJ2-3, with 9 bases lining up with TRBD1. This CDR3 region has 14 residues. In germline, CDR1 is DFQATT, CDR2 SNEGSKA (reference sequence). CDR3 amino acids: CSALMGQGSGTQCF. In DNA, the CDR3 is TGCAGTGCCCTTATGGGACAGGGATCGGGTACGCAGTGTTTT.

Many counts were recorded for this clonotype. CDR3 sequence (DNA): TGTGCCAGCAGTACCGGGACACCGGGCGGCAATCAGCCCCAGCATTTT. It is translated as CASSTGTPGGNQPQHF. The chain has TRBV12-3 or TRBV12-4 and TRBJ1-5; D may be TRBD1 (6 bases). V gave up 5 bases and J gave up 2 bases, with 16 bases separating them. The CDR3 runs 16 residues.

This clonotype showed up many times. This chain uses TRBV29-1 with TRBJ2-7; the match to TRBD1 covers 8 bases. CDR3 size: 12 residues. Germline CDR1 SQVTM, CDR2 ANQGSEA. V lost 4 bases, J lost 1 base, and 0 bases stayed unmatched. In nucleotides, the CDR3 is TGCAGCGTTGGGACAGGGTCCTACGAGCAGTACTTC. This gives the protein CSVGTGSYEQYF.